One T cell receptor beta chain is described in this entry. The antigen remains undetermined. The sample originates from a study of cytomegalovirus exposure and HLA in healthy donors. Study results and limitations: There were some public TCRs occurring in many donors, but most TCR sequences were rare.

13 Jbeta primers and 60 Vbeta primers were used for the PCR. Assay: immunoSEQ multiplex PCR; the TCRdb copy retains only in-frame clones and omits some. The sample has some 150,000 clones, approximately 80% seen once; the top ten hold less than 2%. CDR3 length: 15 amino acids. V shed 0 bases and J shed 5 bases, with 17 bases lying between them. Germline CDR1 reads GTSNPN; CDR2 reads SVGIG (reference sequence). The chain links TRBV30 to TRBJ2-7, with D maybe TRBD2 (6 bases). This clonotype originated in a young woman in good health and CMV-seronegative. Sequenced sample: PBMCs. The CDR3 here is CAWSVGDSSRDEQYF. CDR3 nucleotides: TGTGCCTGGAGTGTGGGGGACTCGAGCAGGGACGAGCAGTACTTC.